The sequence of this T cell receptor (beta chain) was determined in a study of beta chain features in type 1 diabetes. Notes on the study in general: Any PCR bias toward short templates would affect both groups alike. Type 1 diabetes patients had fewer VDJ junction insertions and more deletions.

TCRB transcripts that were expressed got sequenced, as all of the isolated RNA had been reverse transcribed. Naive, central memory and regulatory T cell samples came to a mean of about 3.9 million reads. TCRdb's copy holds only in-frame clones and misses some; the assay was immunoSEQ multiplex PCR. The top ten clones hold 0.35% to 0.5% of a sample with 130,000 to 150,000 clones, 48% of them seen once. On this clone: The target antigen is unknown.

Markers CD45RO/CCR7/CD25/CD127/CD95/CD27 served to sort CD4+ naive, central memory, regulatory and stem cell-like memory cells. CDR3 size: 14 residues. CDR1 is MDHEN, CDR2 SYDVKM, per germline. With 7 bases clipped from V and 7 bases from J, the junction kept 5 bases outside the gene matches. The J gene is TRBJ1-6, the V gene TRBV28; 9 bases line up with TRBD1. Sequenced material: Tregs from blood. The sequence came from a man younger than 35 in good health. CDR3 sequence (DNA): TGTGCCAGCACCTTAACAGGGGGCAATTCACCCCTCCACTTT. This codes for CASTLTGGNSPLHF.